The sequence of this T cell receptor (beta chain) was determined in a study of CD8+CD57+ T cells in acquired aplastic anemia. Across the study: DNA from sorted CD4+ and CD8+ cells averaged roughly 3.2 ug. In CD4+ cells, healthy donors produced an average of approximately 11 million reads.

It was genomic DNA that served as the template for profiling TCR beta VDJ and CDR3. From the reads, TCRdb called clonotypes with MiXCR, one entry per CDR3 protein. The top ten hold approximately 3.9% of the sample, which has 400,000 to 500,000 distinct CDR3 sequences, approximately 70% seen once. Study conclusions and caveats: Patients and controls had CD8+ Simpson's diversity values that were not significantly distinct. Patients and controls shared twenty-nine CD8+ CDR3 sequences.

The CDR3 is made up of 13 amino acids. Germline CDR1 DFQATT, CDR2 SNEGSKA (reference sequence). Trimming left V 3 bases short and J 4 bases short, with 7 bases between. The sample holds many counts of this clonotype. Its antigen is still unknown. This TCR derives from a human donor in good health, serving as a control. What was sequenced was sorted CD4+, CD8+, or CD8+CD57+ T cells (not recorded which) from PBMCs. The chain uses TRBV20-1 and TRBJ1-6; TRBD1 might be the D (5 bases). The CDR3 sequence is CSARQGYNSPLHF. CDR3 DNA: TGCAGTGCTAGGCAGGGTTATAATTCACCCCTCCACTTT.